This T cell receptor (beta chain) was profiled in a study of T cells after somatic rescue of genetic block. V was cut by 3 bases and J by 6 bases, with 20 bases left in between. Germline values: CDR1 SNHLY, CDR2 FYNNEI. CDR3 length: 16 amino acids. The table lists this clone with a count of one. Measured with immunoSEQ multiplex PCR; TCRdb has only the in-frame clones, and not every one. The data show 67,000 or so clones, approximately 91% seen once. The gene calls are TRBV2 and TRBJ2-5; D may be TRBD2 (6 bases). The sequencing input was peripheral blood mononuclear cells (PBMCs). The receptor comes from a man between 25 and 39 years old. DNA for the CDR3: TGTGCCAGCAGTGATGGATCGGGGGTTCCCCCGAAGACCCAGTACTTC. It specifies CASSDGSGVPPKTQYF.